The 15 T cell receptor beta chains reported below all come from one sample, sequenced in a study of response to subunit inactivated influenza vaccine. TCRdb passed the RT-PCR reads through MiXCR, listing each CDR3 protein once. The sample holds roughly 570,000 distinct CDR3 sequences, over 10% seen once. Sample: PBMCs from blood, taken roughly 6 weeks after vaccination. Receptor source: a man aged 45 to 65 who received an inactivated influenza vaccine.

This clonotype came up many times. The V call is TRBV7-2, the J call TRBJ1-2, with D unresolved. The germline V and J ends were trimmed by 1 base and 4 bases, with 4 bases remaining between them. CDR3 length: 12 amino acids. Germline lookup yields CDR1 SGHTA and CDR2 FQGNSA. The CDR3 nucleotides read TGTGCCAGCAGCTTAGATGGCTATGGCTACACCTTC. It encodes CASSLDGYGYTF. Drawing the rest from reference TRBV7-2 and TRBJ1-2, the complete variable domain is GAGVSQSPSNKVTEKGKDVELRCDPISGHTALYWYRQSLGQGLEFLIYFQGNSAPDKSGLPSDRFSAERTGGSVSTLTIQRTQQEDSAVYLCASSLDGYGYTFGSGTRLTVV.

The V call is TRBV6-2 or TRBV6-3, the J call TRBJ2-7, with 9 bases matching TRBD1. V was pared by 5 bases and J by 3 bases, with 8 bases of the junction left unmatched. The CDR3 contains 15 residues. In germline, CDR1 is MNHEY, CDR2 SVGEGT. The CDR3, as DNA: TGTGCCAGCAGTACCCCCGGGACAGGGAACTACGAGCAGTACTTC. It codes for CASSTPGTGNYEQYF.

This clonotype has more than one count but fewer than ten. The chain uses TRBV7-9 and TRBJ2-1, with D maybe TRBD2 (6 bases). Trimming took off 4 bases at V and 2 bases at J, with 15 bases between the two ends. From germline, CDR1 is SEHNR and CDR2 FQNEAQ (reference sequence). The CDR3 consists of 16 residues. Here the CDR3 DNA reads TGTGCCAGCAGCTCCTCCAGGGAGGTAACCTACAATGAGCAGTTCTTC. Protein sequence: CASSSSREVTYNEQFF.

This clonotype was detected only a few times. The chain recombines TRBV7-2 with TRBJ2-7; D is perhaps TRBD1 (6 bases). This CDR3 region has 14 residues. V lost 4 bases to trimming and J lost 2 bases, with 12 bases between them. The germline gives CDR1 SGHTA, CDR2 FQGNSA. CDR3 sequence: CASSSRDTPYEQYF. DNA of the CDR3: TGTGCCAGCAGCTCCCGGGACACTCCCTACGAGCAGTACTTC.

This clonotype has just a few counts. The chain joins TRBV7-2 to TRBJ2-2; D could derive from TRBD1 or TRBD2 (5 bases each). Germline loops: CDR1 SGHTA, CDR2 FQGNSA. V was trimmed by 3 bases and J by 7 bases, leaving 15 bases between them. The CDR3 contains 15 residues. The CDR3 coding sequence is TGTGCCAGCAGCTTGTTTTCAGGGAGTTACGGGGAGCTGTTTTTT. Its translation: CASSLFSGSYGELFF.

The chain is built from TRBV12-3 or TRBV12-4 and TRBJ2-3, with 8 bases identical to TRBD2. The CDR3 loop spans 15 amino acids. J was trimmed by 5 bases and V by 0 bases; bases with no gene match: 4. The CDR3 spells CASSLASGVVDTQYF. The CDR3 DNA is TGTGCCAGCAGTTTAGCTAGCGGGGTTGTAGATACGCAGTATTTT.

Ten or more counts support this clonotype. This chain links TRBV7-2 with TRBJ1-2; 8 bases map to TRBD1. CDR3 length equals 17 residues. V lost 2 bases, J lost 3 bases, and 11 bases stayed unmatched. Germline V gives CDR1 SGHTA, CDR2 FQGNSA. DNA for the CDR3: TGTGCCAGCAGCTTATGGTTGTCAGGGGGCGGACACTATGGCTACACCTTC. Protein sequence: CASSLWLSGGGHYGYTF.

This clonotype was found a few times. The rearrangement links TRBV27 to TRBJ2-2; no firm D call. V dropped 4 bases and J dropped 2 bases, with 11 bases sitting between them. Germline lookup yields CDR1 MNHEY and CDR2 SMNVEV (reference sequence). The CDR3 runs to 15 residues. CDR3 nucleotide sequence: TGTGCCAGCAGTTCTCGGACCTTAAACACCGGGGAGCTGTTTTTT. Amino acids: CASSSRTLNTGELFF.

The gene calls are TRBV10-2 and TRBJ2-7, with TRBD2 matching over 11 bases. Looked up from germline, CDR1 is WSHSY and CDR2 is SAAADI. Unmatched junction bases numbered 5, after V lost 6 bases and J lost 4 bases. The CDR3 length is 14 residues. CDR3 DNA: TGCGCCAGCAGGCAGACTAGCGGGGTTTACGAGCAGTACTTC. It specifies CASRQTSGVYEQYF.

This clonotype has only a few counts. V usage is TRBV18 and J usage is TRBJ2-3; D call uncertain. The CDR3 covers 12 residues. The V end was cut by 2 bases, the J end by 9 bases, with 9 bases between. Germline CDR1 reads KGHSH; CDR2 reads LQKENI. DNA of the CDR3: TGTGCCAGCTCACCATTCGGCGAGACGCAGTATTTT. This translates into CASSPFGETQYF.

This clonotype was seen more than once but under ten times. The CDR3 here is CASSLEGSGLTGELFF. DNA for the CDR3: TGTGCCAGCAGCCTAGAGGGTAGCGGGTTGACCGGGGAGCTGTTTTTT. The rearrangement joins TRBV6-2 or TRBV6-3 to TRBJ2-2; 7 nucleotides match TRBD2. The CDR3 has 16 residues. Per germline, CDR1 MNHEY and CDR2 SVGEGT. The junction had 12 bases not matched to a gene; V was cut back by 6 bases and J by 5 bases.

This clonotype was seen only a few times. This sequence joins TRBV12-3 or TRBV12-4 and TRBJ2-4, with 7 bases aligning to TRBD1. CDR3 length equals 17 residues. With 1 base clipped from V and 0 bases from J, the junction kept 6 bases outside the gene matches. The DNA for the CDR3 is TGTGCCAGCAGTTTAGGGACAGGAGGACTAGCCAAAAACATTCAGTACTTC. This codes for CASSLGTGGLAKNIQYF.

With respect to this clonotype: One junction end does not reproduce the germline sequence, and a read error may be involved. This rearrangement joins TRBV5-1 to TRBJ1-3; the D gene is possibly TRBD1 (5 bases). The CDR3 consists of 13 residues. Germline loops: CDR1 SGHRS, CDR2 YFSETQ. CDR3: CASSLGQGNTKYF. The CDR3 nucleotides read TGCGCCAGCAGCTTAGGGCAGGGAAACACCAAATATTTT.

This clonotype has a handful of counts. The chain has TRBV29-1 and TRBJ2-7; the D gene could be TRBD1 or TRBD2 (5 bases each). V lost 5 bases and J 2 bases, leaving 13 bases between the germline ends. The CDR3 has 13 amino acids. CDR1 and CDR2 from the germline V gene are SQVTM and ANQGSEA. The CDR3 here is CSVRDGGAYEQYF. In DNA, the CDR3 is TGCAGCGTTAGGGATGGGGGAGCCTACGAGCAGTACTTC.

This clonotype was picked up many times. The J gene is TRBJ1-2, the V gene TRBV2; D unresolved. This CDR3 is 15 amino acids long. Germline lookup yields CDR1 SNHLY and CDR2 FYNNEI. The V gene lost 1 base and the J gene lost 1 base, with 10 bases spanning the gap. The CDR3 spells CASSEGSEFNYGYTF. Here the CDR3 DNA reads TGTGCCAGCAGTGAAGGCTCAGAGTTTAACTATGGCTACACCTTC.